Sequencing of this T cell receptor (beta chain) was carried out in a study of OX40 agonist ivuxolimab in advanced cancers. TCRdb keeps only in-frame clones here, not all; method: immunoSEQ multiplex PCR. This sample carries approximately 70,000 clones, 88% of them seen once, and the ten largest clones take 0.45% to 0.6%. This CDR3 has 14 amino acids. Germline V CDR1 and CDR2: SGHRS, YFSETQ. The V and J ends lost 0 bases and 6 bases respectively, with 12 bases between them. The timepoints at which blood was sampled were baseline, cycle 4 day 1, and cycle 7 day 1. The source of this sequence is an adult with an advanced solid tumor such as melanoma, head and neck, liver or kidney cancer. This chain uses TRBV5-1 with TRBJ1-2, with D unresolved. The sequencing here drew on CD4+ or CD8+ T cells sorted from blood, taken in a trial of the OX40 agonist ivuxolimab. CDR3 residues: CASSLVEGSDGYTF. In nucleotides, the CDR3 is TGCGCCAGCAGCTTGGTCGAGGGCTCGGATGGCTACACCTTC.